The 11 T cell receptor beta chains listed next were all sequenced from one sample in a study of blood T cell repertoires in COVID-19. Method: immunoSEQ multiplex PCR; TCRdb's copy keeps in-frame clones and lacks some. This sample carries approximately 200,000 clones, roughly 84% of them seen once, and the ten largest clones take 1.9%. The sequenced sample was peripheral blood. Receptor source: a man between 35 and 55 years old with active or convalescent COVID-19.

DNA for the CDR3: TGTGCCAGCTCACCACTTGGAGAGGGTACGAACACTGAAGCTTTCTTT. This codes for CASSPLGEGTNTEAFF. V gene TRBV18 combines with J gene TRBJ1-1, with unresolved D. Germline assignment: CDR1 KGHSH and CDR2 LQKENI. Deletions cut 1 base from V and 1 base from J, with 13 bases between. The CDR3 is 16 residues long.

J is TRBJ2-3 and V is TRBV5-4, with 9 bases matching TRBD2. CDR3 length equals 14 residues. With 4 bases clipped from V and 2 bases from J, the junction kept 2 bases outside the gene matches. Germline CDR1 is SGHNT and CDR2 is YYREEE (reference sequence). The CDR3 coding sequence is TGTGCCAGCAGCCCTAGCGGGGTCACAGATACGCAGTATTTT. This codes for CASSPSGVTDTQYF.

The chain is built from TRBV28 and TRBJ1-3; 8 bases align to TRBD1. The germline V gene has CDR1 MDHEN and CDR2 SYDVKM. Trimming cost V 1 base and J 3 bases; bases outside gene matches: 2. This CDR3 has 15 residues. CDR3 in amino acids: CASSLYGQGGNTIYF. DNA of the CDR3: TGTGCCAGCAGTTTATACGGACAGGGTGGAAACACCATATATTTT.

V is TRBV7-9 and J is TRBJ1-4; 7 bases are a match to TRBD1. The CDR3 spans 14 residues. Germline values: CDR1 SEHNR, CDR2 FQNEAQ (reference sequence). The J segment lost 4 bases and the V segment lost 5 bases, leaving 4 bases of the junction unmatched. Here the CDR3 reads CASSTGAGNEKLFF. CDR3 nucleotide sequence: TGTGCCAGCAGCACAGGGGCGGGTAATGAAAAACTGTTTTTT.

The gene calls are TRBV2 and TRBJ1-1; D is ambiguous. In germline, CDR1 is SNHLY, CDR2 FYNNEI. Trimming left V 3 bases short and J 1 base short, with 3 bases between. The CDR3 loop spans 12 amino acids. Written as DNA, the CDR3 is TGTGCCAGCAGTGACCAGAACACTGAAGCTTTCTTT. Protein product: CASSDQNTEAFF.

This chain links TRBV9 with TRBJ2-7; TRBD2 is a possible D gene (6 bases). CDR1 is SGDLS, CDR2 YYNGEE, per germline. The CDR3 loop spans 17 amino acids. The V end lost 0 bases, the J end lost 2 bases, and 18 bases lay between the germline ends. Here the CDR3 reads CASSVGLRGAGTYEQYF. The DNA for the CDR3 is TGTGCCAGCAGCGTAGGCTTAAGGGGCGCGGGAACCTACGAGCAGTACTTC.

The chain uses TRBV25-1 and TRBJ1-6; D is uncertain. Germline-derived CDR1 and CDR2 are MGHDK and SYGVNS. V lost 0 bases, J lost 9 bases, and 12 bases lay in between. The CDR3 runs 15 residues. The CDR3 reads CASSEYSGLGSPLHF. Written as DNA, the CDR3 is TGTGCCAGCAGTGAATATTCGGGGTTAGGTTCACCCCTCCACTTT. The full variable domain, its missing parts supplied by reference TRBV25-1 and TRBJ1-6, is EADIYQTPRYLVIGTGKKITLECSQTMGHDKMYWYQQDPGMELHLIHYSYGVNSTEKGDLSSESTVSRIRTEHFPLTLESARPSHTSQYLCASSEYSGLGSPLHFGNGTRLTVT.

V usage is TRBV5-1 and J usage is TRBJ2-1, with 10 bases aligning to TRBD2. Germline V lookup: CDR1 SGHRS, CDR2 YFSETQ. The length of the CDR3 is 13 residues. V lost 5 bases and J lost 8; bases outside the gene matches: 4. The CDR3 region is CASRGLAMYEQFF. DNA for the CDR3: TGCGCCAGCAGGGGACTAGCGATGTATGAGCAGTTCTTC.

This clone was seen just once. The chain combines TRBV29-1 with TRBJ1-1; 8 nucleotides agree with TRBD1. This CDR3 is 14 amino acids long. The germline V gene encodes CDR1 SQVTM and CDR2 ANQGSEA. V lost 7 bases to trimming and J lost 1 base; unmatched junction nucleotides: 8. The CDR3 sequence: CSGGTGNWNTEAFF. As DNA, the CDR3 is TGCAGCGGGGGGACAGGCAACTGGAACACTGAAGCTTTCTTT.

This clone has only a few counts. The rearrangement joins TRBV7-8 to TRBJ2-1, with 16 bases matching TRBD2. The CDR3 is made up of 16 amino acids. Germline V gene data show CDR1 as SGHVS and CDR2 as FQNEAQ. The junction had 5 bases not matched to a gene; V was cut back by 5 bases and J by 7 bases. The CDR3 here is CASSPPGLAGGNEQFF. In DNA form, the CDR3 reads TGTGCCAGCAGCCCACCGGGACTAGCGGGGGGGAATGAGCAGTTCTTC.

The chain recombines TRBV7-9 with TRBJ1-2; 7 bases line up with TRBD1. Losses at the gene ends were 3 bases for V and 12 bases for J; bases not matched to a gene: 7. Germline-derived CDR1 and CDR2 are SEHNR and FQNEAQ (reference sequence). This CDR3 is 12 amino acids long. In nucleotides, the CDR3 is TGTGCCAGCAGCTTCGAAACAGGGGTACACACCTTC. Translation: CASSFETGVHTF.